This note documents a single T cell receptor (beta chain) sequence. The antigen remains unidentified. The same CDR3 also results from other DNA sequences found in this sample. The data are from a study of beta chain features in type 1 diabetes. Overall study results and limits: It was among patients, rather than healthy donors, that naive, central memory and Treg TCRB repertoires appeared more similar.

The isolated RNA, all of it, was reverse transcribed, so expressed TCRB transcripts were what got sequenced. The assay was immunoSEQ multiplex PCR, and TCRdb's table has in-frame clones only and misses some. This repertoire shows 350,000 to 400,000 clones, about 15% found once; its top ten account for about 0.018%. Sequenced input: naive CD4+ T cells from blood. The receptor was derived from a woman between 18 and 29 years old in good health.

CDR3 protein: CASSSRETQYF. CDR3 coding DNA: TGTGCCAGCAGTTCGAGGGAGACCCAGTACTTC. This chain uses TRBV27 with TRBJ2-5; D unclear. The CDR3 has 11 residues. Germline loops: CDR1 MNHEY, CDR2 SMNVEV (reference sequence). V was clipped by 4 bases and J by 5 bases, with 5 bases between them.